Presented here are 28 T cell receptor beta chains from one specimen sequenced in a study of shared clonotypes between healthy human individuals. TCRdb's table, derived via immunoSEQ multiplex PCR, lists solely in-frame clones and lacks some. Here the sample spans about a million clones, roughly 80% being singletons. Input material: memory CD4+ T cells sorted from blood. Sample subset: CD45RA-negative fraction. The receptors derive from a man between 18 and 29 years old in good health.

This clone showed up just once. The chain employs TRBV7-3 and TRBJ2-7, with TRBD1 identical over 9 bases. This CDR3 is built from 14 residues. The J segment lost 6 bases and the V segment lost 6 bases, leaving 9 bases of the junction unmatched. CDR1 and CDR2 from the germline V gene are SGHTA and FQGTGA. The CDR3 coding sequence is TGTGCCAGCAGTTCGACAGGGGGAACGGTCGAGCAGTACTTC. Translating gives CASSSTGGTVEQYF.

This sequence joins TRBV28 and TRBJ2-7; a possible D gene is TRBD1 (6 bases). The germline CDR1 and CDR2 sequences are MDHEN and SYDVKM. The CDR3 is made up of 13 amino acids. Trimming removed 6 bases at V and 6 bases at J, with 15 bases between. In nucleotides, the CDR3 is TGTGCCAGCAGCGTCCCCTCCAGGGGCGAGCAGTACTTC. It encodes CASSVPSRGEQYF.

This chain connects TRBV30 to TRBJ1-1; no reliable D call. The CDR3 loop spans 13 amino acids. The germline V and J ends were trimmed by 0 bases and 9 bases, with 14 bases remaining between them. Per germline, CDR1 GTSNPN and CDR2 SVGIG (reference sequence). This CDR3 reads CAWSVTMNLQAFF. CDR3 DNA: TGTGCCTGGAGTGTGACGATGAACTTACAAGCTTTCTTT.

V and J are TRBV2 and TRBJ2-5; the match to TRBD2 covers 13 bases. Germline-derived CDR1 and CDR2 are SNHLY and FYNNEI. The ends lost 6 bases at V and 5 bases at J; junction bases unmatched: 6. The CDR3 contains 15 residues. Written as DNA, the CDR3 is TGTGCCAGCAGAGGGACTAGCGGGGAATGGGAGACCCAGTACTTC. Protein product: CASRGTSGEWETQYF. Full variable domain (outside the CDR3, taken from reference TRBV2 and TRBJ2-5): EPEVTQTPSHQVTQMGQEVILRCVPISNHLYFYWYRQILGQKVEFLVSFYNNEISEKSEIFDDQFSVERPDGSNFTLKIRSTKLEDSAMYFCASRGTSGEWETQYFGPGTRLLVL.

About this clone itself: One end of the junction is discordant with germline, which a read error may explain. The gene calls are TRBV7-7 and TRBJ2-3; D is possibly TRBD1 (6 bases). This CDR3 region has 16 residues. Germline CDR1 is SSHAT and CDR2 is FNYEAQ (reference sequence). The DNA of the CDR3 is TGTGCTAGCAGCTTTGACAGGAGATCTAGCACAGATACGCAGTATTTT. Translated, it gives CASSFDRRSSTDTQYF. Supplemented by reference TRBV7-7 and TRBJ2-3, the full variable domain reads GAGVSQSPRYKVTKRGQDVTLRCDPISSHATLYWYQQALGQGPEFLTYFNYEAQPDKSGLPSDRFSAERPEGSISTLTIQRTEQRDSAMYRCASSFDRRSSTDTQYFGPGTRLTVL.

This clone was detected only once. The rearrangement links TRBV19 to TRBJ2-2; TRBD2 matches 7 bases. V gave up 5 bases and J gave up 6 bases; unmatched junction bases: 12. CDR1 and CDR2 (germline): LNHDA, SQIVND (reference sequence). CDR3 length: 16 amino acids. In DNA form, the CDR3 reads TGTGCCAGTAGTTTCCGCCAGCGGGAAGGGTCCGGGGAGCTGTTTTTT. Protein product: CASSFRQREGSGELFF. The full variable domain, with the rest looked up from reference TRBV19 and TRBJ2-2, is DGGITQSPKYLFRKEGQNVTLSCEQNLNHDAMYWYRQDPGQGLRLIYYSQIVNDFQKGDIAEGYSVSREKKESFPLTVTSAQKNPTAFYLCASSFRQREGSGELFFGEGSRLTVL.

The chain is built from TRBV11-3 and TRBJ2-1; 7 bases map to TRBD1. V gave up 1 base and J gave up 5 bases; unmatched junction bases: 5. This CDR3 region has 15 residues. Germline V gives CDR1 SGHNT, CDR2 YENEEA. The chain's CDR3 is CASSLAGGKNNEQFF. CDR3 coding DNA: TGTGCCAGCAGCTTAGCAGGGGGAAAGAACAATGAGCAGTTCTTC.

The genes are TRBV7-2 and TRBJ2-7, with a tentative D call TRBD1 (6 bases). V lost 5 bases to trimming and J lost 7 bases, with 15 bases between them. The CDR3 has 13 amino acids. The germline CDR1 and CDR2 sequences are SGHTA and FQGNSA. This CDR3 reads CASSLQMGAEQYF. The CDR3 DNA sequence: TGTGCCAGCAGCCTTCAGATGGGGGCAGAGCAGTACTTC.

This clone was detected only once. The gene calls are TRBV7-2 and TRBJ2-1; D not resolved. CDR1 is SGHTA, CDR2 FQGNSA, per germline. V dropped 4 bases and J dropped 6 bases, with 22 bases sitting between them. This CDR3 contains 17 residues. The DNA for the CDR3 is TGTGCCAGCAGCTCATCACTAAACGGACGGCAAAGCAATGAGCAGTTCTTC. It is translated as CASSSSLNGRQSNEQFF.

The chain has TRBV5-4 and TRBJ2-7; tentatively, D is TRBD1 (6 bases). Trimming pared 4 bases from V and 7 bases from J, leaving 18 bases between. The CDR3 sequence is 14 residues long. Germline V gives CDR1 SGHNT, CDR2 YYREEE (reference sequence). The CDR3 nucleotides are TGTGCCAGCAGCCAGGACAGAAACACCCTGGAGCAGTACTTC. Translating it yields CASSQDRNTLEQYF. The full variable domain, rest sourced from reference TRBV5-4 and TRBJ2-7, is ETGVTQSPTHLIKTRGQQVTLRCSSQSGHNTVSWYQQALGQGPQFIFQYYREEENGRGNFPPRFSGLQFPNYSSELNVNALELDDSALYLCASSQDRNTLEQYFGPGTRLTVT.

The table lists this clone with a count of one. The CDR3 protein is CASAQGEWDNSPLHF. CDR3 in DNA: TGTGCCAGCGCACAGGGGGAGTGGGATAATTCACCCCTCCACTTT. This chain joins TRBV6-1 and TRBJ1-6; 8 bases are shared with TRBD1. The germline V gene has CDR1 MNHNS and CDR2 SASEGT. V shed 8 bases and J 5 bases; nucleotides not matched to a gene: 8. CDR3 length: 15 amino acids.

This chain links TRBV10-1 with TRBJ2-7, with D possibly TRBD2 on 5 matching bases. The CDR3 is made up of 15 amino acids. The germline gives CDR1 WNHNN, CDR2 SYGVQD (reference sequence). V shed 0 bases and J shed 2 bases, with 11 bases lying between them. The DNA for the CDR3 is TGCGCCAGCAGTGAGTCGGCGGGCCCTACCTACGAGCAGTACTTC. Amino acids: CASSESAGPTYEQYF.

The chain couples TRBV11-1 to TRBJ2-5; the match to TRBD1 covers 7 bases. The V gene's germline CDR1 is SGHAT and CDR2 FQDESV (reference sequence). The CDR3 consists of 14 residues. J lost 1 base, V lost 3 bases, and 2 bases had no gene match. CDR3 DNA sequence: TGTGCCAGCAGCTTTGACAGGGCCCAAGAGACCCAGTACTTC. It codes for CASSFDRAQETQYF.

The V and J genes are TRBV28 and TRBJ1-3; D is ambiguous. The CDR3 runs 16 residues. Trimming took off 7 bases at V and 7 bases at J, with 23 bases between the two ends. The germline V gene has CDR1 MDHEN and CDR2 SYDVKM. CDR3 loop: CASNNTPVWGRNTIYF. The CDR3 coding sequence is TGTGCCAGCAATAACACCCCCGTGTGGGGTAGGAACACCATATATTTT.

V and J are TRBV7-2 and TRBJ2-1, with D possibly TRBD2 on 5 matching bases. This CDR3 comprises 14 residues. In germline, CDR1 is SGHTA, CDR2 FQGNSA. V was cut by 1 base and J by 8 bases, with 12 bases left in between. The CDR3 nucleotides read TGTGCCAGCAGCTTAGACGGCGGAGGCGATGAGCAGTTCTTC. Protein: CASSLDGGGDEQFF.

The chain's CDR3 is CASSLPAGTHTQYF. The CDR3, as DNA: TGTGCCAGCAGCTTGCCGGCAGGGACACATACGCAGTATTTT. The chain employs TRBV5-6 and TRBJ2-3, with D maybe TRBD1 (6 bases). The V end was cut by 1 base, the J end by 7 bases, with 13 bases between. Germline assignment: CDR1 SGHDT and CDR2 YYEEEE. The CDR3 spans 14 residues.

This rearrangement joins TRBV30 to TRBJ1-5, with TRBD1 matching over 9 bases. V was clipped by 3 bases and J by 5 bases; unmatched bases: 2. The germline V gene has CDR1 GTSNPN and CDR2 SVGIG (reference sequence). There are 13 residues in the CDR3. As DNA, the CDR3 is TGTGCCTGGAGGGACAGGGGCGATCAGCCCCAGCATTTT. Translating gives CAWRDRGDQPQHF.

The CDR3 DNA reads TGCAGCGTCTCCGGGACAGCCTCTGGAAACACCATATATTTT. Translation: CSVSGTASGNTIYF. This chain links TRBV29-1 with TRBJ1-3; 7 nucleotides line up with TRBD1. CDR3 length: 14 residues. Germline CDR1 reads SQVTM; CDR2 reads ANQGSEA. J lost 0 bases, V lost 6 bases, and 5 bases had no gene match.

CDR3 residues: CASSQNALRQYF. In DNA form, the CDR3 reads TGTGCCAGCAGCCAGAATGCATTGCGGCAGTACTTC. The chain has TRBV7-9 and TRBJ2-7, with D unresolved. This CDR3 has 12 residues. The germline V and J ends were trimmed by 5 bases and 9 bases, with 14 bases remaining between them. Germline V gene data show CDR1 as SEHNR and CDR2 as FQNEAQ (reference sequence).

Only one count was recorded for this clone. V gene TRBV30 combines with J gene TRBJ2-7; D not certain. The CDR3 runs 13 residues. V was trimmed by 2 bases and J by 7 bases, leaving 15 bases between them. Germline V gene data show CDR1 as GTSNPN and CDR2 as SVGIG (reference sequence). The DNA for the CDR3 is TGTGCCTGGAGTCCCTCGGTTGTGAGGGAGCAGTACTTC. Amino acids: CAWSPSVVREQYF.

The sample holds a few counts of this clone. The chain is built from TRBV7-2 and TRBJ1-4; no reliable D call. The CDR3 has 12 residues. Deletions cut 6 bases from V and 5 bases from J, with 7 bases between. CDR1 SGHTA and CDR2 FQGNSA come from the germline V gene. The CDR3 loop reads CASRRGNEKLFF. The CDR3 DNA is TGTGCCAGCAGGAGAGGAAATGAAAAACTGTTTTTT.

V and J are TRBV7-9 and TRBJ2-3, with D hard to call. The CDR3 covers 14 residues. In germline, CDR1 is SEHNR, CDR2 FQNEAQ (reference sequence). V lost 6 bases and J lost 0, with 10 bases in between. In DNA form, the CDR3 reads TGTGCCAGCAGAAAGAGTGCTAGCACAGATACGCAGTATTTT. It codes for CASRKSASTDTQYF.

This clone showed up just a few times. This chain links TRBV28 with TRBJ1-2; 7 bases match TRBD1. Per germline, CDR1 MDHEN and CDR2 SYDVKM. The J segment lost 4 bases and the V segment lost 8 bases, leaving 4 bases of the junction unmatched. This CDR3 has 12 residues. CDR3 nucleotide sequence: TGTGCCAGCCAGGACAGGACCTATGGCTACACCTTC. This codes for CASQDRTYGYTF.

V is TRBV13 and J is TRBJ2-1; 10 nucleotides line up with TRBD2. The CDR3 runs to 13 residues. Unmatched junction bases numbered 2, after V lost 5 bases and J lost 7 bases. The V gene's germline CDR1 is PRHDT and CDR2 FYEKMQ (reference sequence). CDR3 in amino acids: CASSRTSGNEQFF. Written as DNA, the CDR3 is TGTGCCAGCAGCAGGACTAGCGGAAATGAGCAGTTCTTC.

V gene TRBV6-1 combines with J gene TRBJ1-2, with TRBD1 matching over 8 bases. CDR3 length: 16 residues. Germline-derived CDR1 and CDR2 are MNHNS and SASEGT. Trimming cost V 3 bases and J 6 bases; bases outside gene matches: 12. The CDR3 region has the DNA TGTGCCAGCAGTGAGATGGCAGGGGGCCGAACTAATGGCTACACCTTC. Amino acid sequence: CASSEMAGGRTNGYTF.

The chain is built from TRBV2 and TRBJ1-4; D ambiguous. The V and J ends lost 2 bases and 7 bases respectively, with 14 bases between them. From germline, CDR1 is SNHLY and CDR2 FYNNEI. The CDR3 runs to 15 residues. As DNA, the CDR3 is TGTGCCAGCAGTGAAAGAGGTCCATGGGGTGAAAAACTGTTTTTT. It codes for CASSERGPWGEKLFF.

A few counts support this clone. This same CDR3 is encoded by further DNA sequences in the sample. The V gene is TRBV9, the J gene TRBJ1-5; D gene uncertain. There are 15 residues in the CDR3. Germline V gives CDR1 SGDLS, CDR2 YYNGEE. Trimming took off 0 bases at V and 0 bases at J, with 7 bases between the two ends. CDR3 sequence (DNA): TGTGCCAGCAGCGTAGATGGCTATAGCAATCAGCCCCAGCATTTT. The encoded protein is CASSVDGYSNQPQHF.

V gene TRBV4-1 combines with J gene TRBJ2-4, with 10 bases matching TRBD2. This CDR3 spans 17 amino acids. The V gene end was trimmed by 4 bases and the J gene end by 0 bases; junction bases not matched to a gene: 6. The germline V gene encodes CDR1 MGHRA and CDR2 YSYEKL. The CDR3 coding sequence is TGCGCCAGCAGCCGGCAACTAGCGGGACTAGCCAAAAACATTCAGTACTTC. Translation: CASSRQLAGLAKNIQYF.